This is a list of T cell receptor beta chains from one sample in a study of Ad26.COV2.S vaccination and SARS-CoV-2 variants. TCRdb's table, derived via immunoSEQ multiplex PCR, lists solely in-frame clones and lacks some. The sample has around 450,000 clones, 75% to 90% seen once. Sample: peripheral blood, taken in a trial of Ad26.COV2.S vaccine versus placebo. The receptors stem from a person between 18 and 60 years old who received the Ad26.COV2.S COVID-19 vaccine or a placebo. Each CDR3 is given with its conserved first and last residue.

V	J	CDR3
TRBV2	TRBJ2-3	CASIFRGRVDTQYF
TRBV2	TRBJ1-4	CASRGGRPNEKLFF
TRBV6-6	TRBJ2-2	CASSYRGGGNTGELFF
TRBV6-1	TRBJ1-1	CASSEVPVSLAEAFF
TRBV5-5	TRBJ1-2	CASSFDPYGYTF
TRBV24-1	TRBJ2-3	CATSLPSRDTDTQYF
TRBV7-8	TRBJ2-5	CASSLDPRETQYF
TRBV28	TRBJ1-6	CASSSDRSYNSPLHF
TRBV3-1/TRBV3-2	TRBJ2-1	CASSHHSRGGVYNEQFF
TRBV27	TRBJ1-2	CASSSVGESYYGYTF
TRBV29-1	TRBJ2-5	CSVSRGLFQETQYF
TRBV5-5	TRBJ2-3	CASSFSTDTQYF
TRBV5-4	TRBJ1-5	CASSWGADRSSYSNQPQHF
TRBV2	TRBJ1-6	CAGRSILGDSPLHF
TRBV18	TRBJ2-5	CASSPGLAGVQETQYF
TRBV4-3	TRBJ1-4	CASSPDRDNEKLFF
TRBV19	TRBJ1-3	CASYPGHFSGNTIYF
TRBV5-4	TRBJ2-3	CASSRTRGDTQYF
TRBV6-5	TRBJ2-3	CASALLGRTNTQYF
TRBV6-2/TRBV6-3	TRBJ2-2	CASSSAGGHTGELFF
TRBV4-2	TRBJ2-3	CASSQRPGLGTDTQYF
TRBV29-1	TRBJ2-4	CSVRGVLPKNIQYF
TRBV18	TRBJ2-5	CASSPGRGETQYF
TRBV12-3/TRBV12-4	TRBJ2-1	CASSTNGNEQFF
TRBV2	TRBJ1-6	CASSAPDRALNSPLHF
TRBV19	TRBJ1-1	CASNNVPNTEAFF
TRBV27	TRBJ2-1	CASSWAPGNEQFF
TRBV7-8	TRBJ1-1	CASSLQVNTEAFF
TRBV7-9	TRBJ2-2	CASSEDRANTGELFF
TRBV19	TRBJ1-6	CASTVRGNDNSPLHF
TRBV9	TRBJ2-7	CASSVAGGREQYF
TRBV7-9	TRBJ1-4	CASSRDSLLFIGEKLFF
TRBV14	TRBJ2-1	CASSQRGTYNEQFF
TRBV3-1/TRBV3-2	TRBJ1-5	CASSHPPEGTCRQPQHF
TRBV3-1/TRBV3-2	TRBJ1-3	CASSLWDREDTIYF
TRBV30	TRBJ1-5	CAWTGTVGQPQHF
TRBV7-6	TRBJ2-7	CASSLGPGQGHYEQYF
TRBV5-8	TRBJ1-1	CASSLGREYDEAFF
TRBV14	TRBJ2-1	CASSYTGLVFNEQFF
TRBV7-9	TRBJ2-3	CASSLALRGPDTQYF
TRBV18	TRBJ1-5	CASSPSTGLSNQPQHF
TRBV2	TRBJ2-3	CASANSRTDTQYF
TRBV28	TRBJ2-7	CASSLGTDEQYF
TRBV15	TRBJ2-4	CATSTDVGGYIQYF
TRBV19	TRBJ1-4	CASSARGSEKLFF
TRBV11-2	TRBJ1-1	CASSLEVYTEAFF
TRBV19	TRBJ2-2	CASQREYRVWEDTGELFF
TRBV30	TRBJ1-6	CAWSVPPSGQGYNSPLHF
TRBV30	TRBJ2-4	CAWSRGWRAKNIQYF
TRBV11-3	TRBJ2-5	CASSLDPGQAKETQYF
TRBV27	TRBJ2-6	CASSLLHSGANVLTF
TRBV6-5	TRBJ2-3	CASSSSARGTDTQYF
TRBV7-2	TRBJ1-6	CASSFTGWYSPLHF
TRBV7-2	TRBJ2-5	CASSLQGAGETQYF
TRBV13	TRBJ2-3	CASSLDPGQGGSDTQYF